This T cell receptor (beta chain) was obtained from a study of blood T cell repertoires in COVID-19. Study background: Sources were T cells, B-cell-depleted T cells, or PBMCs; the material itself was cDNA or gDNA.

The ends lost 5 bases at V and 1 base at J; junction bases unmatched: 1. Per germline, CDR1 SGHTA and CDR2 FQGTGA. CDR3 length: 13 amino acids. Source study methods: Estimation of nucleated cell counts was performed using reference gene primer amplification. Using immunoSEQ multiplex PCR, the repertoire was profiled, and TCRdb retains in-frame clones only, with some absent. V and J calls and clone size are as listed in that table; D and trimming were resolved from the DNA. Of 250,000 to 400,000 clones listed, around 87% were seen once; the top ten hold 1%. Material: peripheral blood. The origin of this receptor is a middle-aged man with active or convalescent COVID-19. The chain is built from TRBV7-3 and TRBJ2-5; TRBD1 agrees at 7 bases. The CDR3 here is CASSGTAQETQYF. Here the CDR3 DNA reads TGTGCCAGCAGCGGGACAGCCCAAGAGACCCAGTACTTC.